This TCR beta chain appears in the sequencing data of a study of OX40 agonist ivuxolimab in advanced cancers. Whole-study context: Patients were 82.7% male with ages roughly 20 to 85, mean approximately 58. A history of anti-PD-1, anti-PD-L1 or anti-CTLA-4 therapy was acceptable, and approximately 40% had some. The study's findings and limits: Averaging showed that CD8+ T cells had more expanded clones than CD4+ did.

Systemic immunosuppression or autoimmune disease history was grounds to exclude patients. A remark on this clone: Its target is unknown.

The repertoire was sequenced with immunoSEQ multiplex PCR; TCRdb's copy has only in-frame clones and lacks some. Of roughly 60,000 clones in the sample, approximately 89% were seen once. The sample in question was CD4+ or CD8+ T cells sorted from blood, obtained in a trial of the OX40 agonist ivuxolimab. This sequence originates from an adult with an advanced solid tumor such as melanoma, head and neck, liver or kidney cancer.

The DNA for the CDR3 is TGTGCCAGCACTAGCTTCAGCACAGATACGCAGTATTTT. Translation: CASTSFSTDTQYF. This chain links TRBV11-2 with TRBJ2-3, with D possibly matching TRBD2 (5 bases). CDR1 is SGHAT and CDR2 is FQNNGV in the germline V gene. V was cut by 7 bases and J by 0 bases, with 8 bases left in between. This CDR3 has 13 amino acids.